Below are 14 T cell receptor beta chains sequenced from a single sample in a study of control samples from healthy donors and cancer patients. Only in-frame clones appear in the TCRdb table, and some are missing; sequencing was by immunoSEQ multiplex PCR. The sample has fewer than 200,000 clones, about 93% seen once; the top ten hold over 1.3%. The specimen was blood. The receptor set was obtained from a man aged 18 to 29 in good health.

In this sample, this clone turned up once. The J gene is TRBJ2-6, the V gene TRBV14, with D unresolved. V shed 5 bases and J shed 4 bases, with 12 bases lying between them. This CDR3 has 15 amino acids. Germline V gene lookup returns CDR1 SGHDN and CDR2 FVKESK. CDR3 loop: CASSLRTGGANVLTF. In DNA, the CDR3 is TGTGCCAGCAGCTTACGTACTGGCGGGGCCAACGTCCTGACTTTC.

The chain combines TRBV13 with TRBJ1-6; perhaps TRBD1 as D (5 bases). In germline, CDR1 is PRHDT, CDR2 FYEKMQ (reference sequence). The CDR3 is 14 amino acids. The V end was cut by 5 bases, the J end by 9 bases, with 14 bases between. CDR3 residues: CASSRAQGGSPLHF. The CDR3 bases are TGTGCCAGCAGCCGGGCTCAGGGTGGTTCACCCCTCCACTTT.

CDR3 coding DNA: TGTGCCAGCAGTGAACAGCGGGACCTTTCCTACGAGCAGTACTTC. It codes for CASSEQRDLSYEQYF. The chain carries TRBV2 and TRBJ2-7, with 7 bases fitting TRBD2. This CDR3 contains 15 residues. Germline assignment: CDR1 SNHLY and CDR2 FYNNEI. Unmatched junction bases numbered 5, after V lost 2 bases and J lost 1 base.

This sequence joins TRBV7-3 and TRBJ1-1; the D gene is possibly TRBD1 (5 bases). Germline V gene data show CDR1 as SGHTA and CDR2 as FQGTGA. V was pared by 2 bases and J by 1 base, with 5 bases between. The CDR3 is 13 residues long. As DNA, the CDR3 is TGTGCCAGCAGCTTAGGACAGAACACTGAAGCTTTCTTT. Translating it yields CASSLGQNTEAFF. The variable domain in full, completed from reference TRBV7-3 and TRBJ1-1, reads GAGVSQTPSNKVTEKGKYVELRCDPISGHTALYWYRQSLGQGPEFLIYFQGTGAADDSGLPNDRFFAVRPEGSVSTLKIQRTERGDSAVYLCASSLGQNTEAFFGQGTRLTVV.

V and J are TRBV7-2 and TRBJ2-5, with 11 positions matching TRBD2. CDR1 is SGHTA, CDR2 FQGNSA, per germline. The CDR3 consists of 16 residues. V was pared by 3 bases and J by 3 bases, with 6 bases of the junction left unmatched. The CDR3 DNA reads TGTGCCAGCAGCTTCTTAGCGGGGGGGTACGAAGAGACCCAGTACTTC. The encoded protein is CASSFLAGGYEETQYF.

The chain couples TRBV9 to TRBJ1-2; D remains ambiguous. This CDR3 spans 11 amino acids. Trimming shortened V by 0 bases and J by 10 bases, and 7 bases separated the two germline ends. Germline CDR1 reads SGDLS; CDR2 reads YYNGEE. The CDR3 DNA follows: TGTGCCAGCAGCGTAGGGAGCGACTACACCTTC. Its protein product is CASSVGSDYTF.

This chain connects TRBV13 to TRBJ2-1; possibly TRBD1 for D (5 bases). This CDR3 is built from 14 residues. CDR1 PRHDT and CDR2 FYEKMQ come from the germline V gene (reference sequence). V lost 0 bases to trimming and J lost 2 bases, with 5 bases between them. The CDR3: CASSLGGAYNEQFF. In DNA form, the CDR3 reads TGTGCCAGCAGCTTAGGAGGGGCCTACAATGAGCAGTTCTTC.

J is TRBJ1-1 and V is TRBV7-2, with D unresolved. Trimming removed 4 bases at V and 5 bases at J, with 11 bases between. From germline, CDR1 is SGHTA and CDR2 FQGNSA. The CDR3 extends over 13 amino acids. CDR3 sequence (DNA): TGTGCCAGCAGCTCCGGGCCGGGAACTGAAGCTTTCTTT. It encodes CASSSGPGTEAFF.

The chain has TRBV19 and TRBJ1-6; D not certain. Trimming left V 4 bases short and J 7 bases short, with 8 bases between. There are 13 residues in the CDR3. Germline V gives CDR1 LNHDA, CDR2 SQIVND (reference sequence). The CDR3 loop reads CASSTGPNSPLHF. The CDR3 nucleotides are TGTGCCAGTAGTACCGGACCAAATTCACCCCTCCACTTT.

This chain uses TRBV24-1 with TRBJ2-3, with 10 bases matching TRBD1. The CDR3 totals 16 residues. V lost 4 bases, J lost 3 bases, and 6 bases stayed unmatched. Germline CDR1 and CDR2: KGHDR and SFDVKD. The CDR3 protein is CATSDPWDRGTDTQYF. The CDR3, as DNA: TGTGCCACCAGTGACCCCTGGGACAGGGGTACAGATACGCAGTATTTT.

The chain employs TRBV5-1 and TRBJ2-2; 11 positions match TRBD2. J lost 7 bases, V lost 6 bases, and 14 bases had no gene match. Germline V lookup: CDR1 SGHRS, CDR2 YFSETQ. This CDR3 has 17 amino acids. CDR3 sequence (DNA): TGCGCCAGCACCTCCCGTGGGACTAGCGGCGACAGCGGGGAGCTGTTTTTT. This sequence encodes CASTSRGTSGDSGELFF. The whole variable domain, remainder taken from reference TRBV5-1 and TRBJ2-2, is KAGVTQTPRYLIKTRGQQVTLSCSPISGHRSVSWYQQTPGQGLQFLFEYFSETQRNKGNFPGRFSGRQFSNSRSEMNVSTLELGDSALYLCASTSRGTSGDSGELFFGEGSRLTVL.

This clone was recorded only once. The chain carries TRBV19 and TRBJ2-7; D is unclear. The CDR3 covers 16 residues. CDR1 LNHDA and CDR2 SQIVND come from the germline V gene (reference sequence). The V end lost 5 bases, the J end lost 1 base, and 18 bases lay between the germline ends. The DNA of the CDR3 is TGTGCCAGTAGTCCTTTAGTTACTCTTTCATCCTACGAGCAGTACTTC. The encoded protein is CASSPLVTLSSYEQYF. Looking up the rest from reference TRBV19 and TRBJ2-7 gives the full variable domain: DGGITQSPKYLFRKEGQNVTLSCEQNLNHDAMYWYRQDPGQGLRLIYYSQIVNDFQKGDIAEGYSVSREKKESFPLTVTSAQKNPTAFYLCASSPLVTLSSYEQYFGPGTRLTVT.

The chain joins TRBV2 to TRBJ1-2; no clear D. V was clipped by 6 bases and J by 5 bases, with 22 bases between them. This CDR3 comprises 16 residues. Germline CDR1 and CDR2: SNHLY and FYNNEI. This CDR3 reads CASSVHGPLSPYGYTF. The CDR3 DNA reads TGTGCCAGCAGCGTCCATGGGCCTCTTTCTCCTTATGGCTACACCTTC. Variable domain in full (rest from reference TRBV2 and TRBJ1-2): EPEVTQTPSHQVTQMGQEVILRCVPISNHLYFYWYRQILGQKVEFLVSFYNNEISEKSEIFDDQFSVERPDGSNFTLKIRSTKLEDSAMYFCASSVHGPLSPYGYTFGSGTRLTVV.

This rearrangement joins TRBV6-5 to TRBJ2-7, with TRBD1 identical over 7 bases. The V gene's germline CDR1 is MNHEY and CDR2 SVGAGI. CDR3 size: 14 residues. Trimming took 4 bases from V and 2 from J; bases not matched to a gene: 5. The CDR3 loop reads CASSSRDRAYEQYF. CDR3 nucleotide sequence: TGTGCCAGCAGTTCCCGCGACAGGGCCTACGAGCAGTACTTC.